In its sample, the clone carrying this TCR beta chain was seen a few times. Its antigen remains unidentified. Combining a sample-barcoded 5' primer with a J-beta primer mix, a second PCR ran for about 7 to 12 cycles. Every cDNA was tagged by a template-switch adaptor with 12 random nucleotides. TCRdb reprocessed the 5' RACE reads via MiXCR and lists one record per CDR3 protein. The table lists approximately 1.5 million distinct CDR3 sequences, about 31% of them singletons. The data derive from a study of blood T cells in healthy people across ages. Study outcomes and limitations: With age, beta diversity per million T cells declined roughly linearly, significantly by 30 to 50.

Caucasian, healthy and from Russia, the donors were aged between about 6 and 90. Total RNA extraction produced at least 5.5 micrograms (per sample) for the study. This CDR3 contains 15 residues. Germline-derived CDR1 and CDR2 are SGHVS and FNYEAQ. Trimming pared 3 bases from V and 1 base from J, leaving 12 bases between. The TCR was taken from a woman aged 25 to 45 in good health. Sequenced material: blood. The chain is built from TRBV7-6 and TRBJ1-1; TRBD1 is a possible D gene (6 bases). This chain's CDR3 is CASSFGAQGNTEAFF. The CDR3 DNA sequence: TGTGCCAGCAGCTTTGGGGCACAGGGGAACACTGAAGCTTTCTTT.